This is a list of T cell receptor beta chains from one sample in a study of blood T cell repertoires in COVID-19. TCRdb's table, derived via immunoSEQ multiplex PCR, lists solely in-frame clones and lacks some. This table has 310,000 or so clones, more than 85% appearing once. The specimen was peripheral blood. The receptors stem from a woman in her thirties with COVID-19, enrolled during active disease. CDR3s include the opening cysteine and the closing phenylalanine or tryptophan. The D gene is left open where the match is weak. A clone size is listed for some rows: how often the clone was seen (once, few, many), or a class if it is expanded.

d_gene	abundance	v_gene	j_gene	CDR3nt	CDR3aa
NA	NA	TRBV30	TRBJ1-1	TGTGCCTTATCCGGGACAACTGAAGCTTTCTTT	CALSGTTEAFF
TRBD1	NA	TRBV19	TRBJ2-1	TGTGCCAGTAGTATAGGCACAGGGGCCTACAATGAGCAGTTCTTC	CASSIGTGAYNEQFF
TRBD1	NA	TRBV30	TRBJ1-2	TGTGCCTGGTACGACAGGGCGGGCGGCTATGGCTACACCTTC	CAWYDRAGGYGYTF
TRBD1	NA	TRBV24-1	TRBJ2-7	TGTGCCACTACAGGGGCCTACGAGCAGTACTTC	CATTGAYEQYF
TRBD1	NA	TRBV28	TRBJ1-2	TGTGCCAGCAGTTTAAACAGGGGGTTCTATGGCTACACCTTC	CASSLNRGFYGYTF
TRBD2	NA	TRBV14	TRBJ2-7	TGTGCCAGCAGCCAAGACAAATTCTCCGCTAGCGGGAGTAGACACGAGCAGTACTTC	CASSQDKFSASGSRHEQYF
NA	NA	TRBV9	TRBJ1-1	TGTGCCAGCAGCGTAGGCCAGGGGCCCACTGAAGCTTTCTTT	CASSVGQGPTEAFF
TRBD2	few	TRBV5-4	TRBJ2-3	TGTGCCAGCAGCTCGAGACTAGCGGGAGATACGCAGTATTTT	CASSSRLAGDTQYF
NA	NA	TRBV12-3/TRBV12-4	TRBJ1-1	TGTGCCAGCAGTTTTGCGGGAACTGAAGCTTTCTTT	CASSFAGTEAFF
TRBD1	once	TRBV6-5	TRBJ2-1	TGTGCCAGCTCCGGGACAGGGGGCAGGAATGAGCAGTTCTTC	CASSGTGGRNEQFF
NA	NA	TRBV6-5	TRBJ2-3	TGTGCCAGCAGACCGGGGGGCAGCACAGATACGCAGTATTTT	CASRPGGSTDTQYF
NA	NA	TRBV5-1	TRBJ2-3	TGCGCCAGCAGCTTGGTACTGGCAGATACGCAGTATTTT	CASSLVLADTQYF
NA	few	TRBV2	TRBJ1-5	TGTGCCAGCAGTTTGTGGTTGACAGGAGCAAATCAGCCCCAGCATTTT	CASSLWLTGANQPQHF
NA	NA	TRBV18	TRBJ1-1	TGTGCCAGCTCACCGCGAGGGGGGGGTACTGAAGCTTTCTTT	CASSPRGGGTEAFF
TRBD1	NA	TRBV28	TRBJ2-7	TGTGCCAGCAGACCCCCGGGGGACAGGGATCACGAGCAGTACTTC	CASRPPGDRDHEQYF
TRBD1	NA	TRBV6-1	TRBJ1-2	TGTGCCAGCAGTGAAAGGGCCCCGGGACAGGGAGACAAAGCCTATGGCTACACCTTC	CASSERAPGQGDKAYGYTF
NA	NA	TRBV11-2	TRBJ2-7	TGTGCCAGCAGCCGTAGGACAATCTCCTACGAGCAGTACTTC	CASSRRTISYEQYF
TRBD1	once	TRBV15	TRBJ1-2	TGTGCCACCAGCAGGGGGGGCAGGGGGCACGACTATGGCTACACCTTC	CATSRGGRGHDYGYTF
TRBD1	NA	TRBV19	TRBJ2-7	TGTGCCAGTAGTGTACCGGGACAGGGATCCCACGAGCAGTACTTC	CASSVPGQGSHEQYF
TRBD2	NA	TRBV6-1	TRBJ2-5	TGTGCCAGCAGTGGGGATAGGCTAGCGGGACTGGGCGAGACCCAGTACTTC	CASSGDRLAGLGETQYF
TRBD1	NA	TRBV9	TRBJ1-4	TGTGCCAGCAGCGGACAACAGGGGGCGAGAAATGAAAAACTGTTTTTT	CASSGQQGARNEKLFF
TRBD1	NA	TRBV10-3	TRBJ2-7	TGTGCCATCAGTGAGTCAAGGACAGGGGAGGGAAACGAGCAGTACTTC	CAISESRTGEGNEQYF
NA	NA	TRBV19	TRBJ1-1	TGTGCCAGTAGTCTCGGTATTCGGACTGAAGCTTTCTTT	CASSLGIRTEAFF